The TCR beta chain described here comes from a study of T cell changes during pregnancy in multiple sclerosis. Profiled with immunoSEQ multiplex PCR; TCRdb holds only in-frame clones, not every one. There are about 60,000 clones in the sample; 92% occur only once, and roughly 0.19% lies in the top ten. Germline V gene data show CDR1 as SGDLS and CDR2 as YYNGEE. Trimming pared 4 bases from V and 4 bases from J, leaving 8 bases between. The CDR3 is 12 residues long. The sequence came from a female donor with multiple sclerosis, enrolled in a pregnancy study. The starting material was CD4+ T cells from peripheral blood mononuclear cells, obtained in the second trimester of pregnancy. This sequence joins TRBV9 and TRBJ1-2; D gene ambiguous. CDR3 region: CASSPAGYGYTF. CDR3 in DNA: TGTGCCAGCAGCCCCGCGGGCTATGGCTACACCTTC.